The 2 T cell receptor beta chains listed next were all sequenced from one sample in a study of blood T cell repertoires in COVID-19. Here immunoSEQ multiplex PCR was the method, and the copy in TCRdb shows in-frame clones only, minus some. Of 150,000 to 200,000 clones listed, over 70% are singletons. Sequenced input: PBMCs or T cells enriched from blood (not recorded which). The receptors stem from a woman aged 40 to 50 with acute COVID-19.

The chain joins TRBV6-4 to TRBJ2-1; possibly TRBD2 for D (6 bases). Per the germline V gene, CDR1 is MRHNA and CDR2 is SNTAGT. The length of the CDR3 is 15 residues. Between the trimmed V and J ends, which lost 3 bases and 9 bases, there was a span of 18 bases. CDR3 in DNA: TGTGCCAGCAGTGAGCGGGGAGGTCCTTTCAGTGAGCAGTTCTTC. As protein: CASSERGGPFSEQFF.

This sequence joins TRBV10-1 and TRBJ2-7; the match to TRBD2 covers 7 bases. The CDR3 is made up of 13 amino acids. After removal of 8 bases from V and 6 bases from J, the junction contained 10 bases not matched to a gene. Germline CDR1 and CDR2: WNHNN and SYGVQD (reference sequence). CDR3 loop: CASGGDGEGEQYF. CDR3 sequence (DNA): TGCGCCAGCGGGGGGGACGGGGAGGGCGAGCAGTACTTC.